This TCR beta chain was sequenced for a study of T-cell reconstitution after alpha-beta-depleted transplantation in children. Molecular barcoding with unique molecular identifiers was used for the TCRbeta library. TCRdb called the PCR reads again in MiXCR, with one record for every CDR3 protein. The table records about 980,000 distinct CDR3 sequences, about 30% of them present only once. The sample consisted of PBMCs, mostly from graft donor cells, taken 360 days after TCRalphabeta/CD19-depleted stem cell transplant. This receptor was taken from a boy younger than two who had a stem cell transplant for SCID, so the T cells may come from the graft donor.

For the CDR3, the DNA is TGTGCCAGCAGCTTGAAGACGGGGCTGGGCTGGGAAGATACGCAGTATTTT. Encoded protein: CASSLKTGLGWEDTQYF. The rearrangement uses TRBV11-3 and TRBJ2-3; the D call may be TRBD1 or TRBD2 (5 bases each). CDR1 and CDR2 from the germline V gene are SGHNT and YENEEA. V was pared by 3 bases and J by 5 bases, with 21 bases between. The CDR3 loop spans 17 amino acids.